Sequencing of this T cell receptor beta chain was carried out in a study of T cell responses to AZD1222 COVID-19 vaccine. Data came from immunoSEQ multiplex PCR; TCRdb stores just in-frame clones and leaves some out. Here the sample spans over 150,000 clones, approximately 91% being singletons. This clone was observed a handful of times. Its matching antigen is unknown. Findings and caveats of the study: Repertoire sampling happened only post peak T cell response.

CDR1 is MNHEY and CDR2 is SVGAGI in the germline V gene. Trimming took 5 bases from V and 6 from J; bases not matched to a gene: 6. This CDR3 is built from 14 residues. The sequences come from peripheral blood, collected 28 days after the second AZD1222 dose. The rearrangement joins TRBV6-5 to TRBJ2-7, with 11 bases that match TRBD1. The source of this sequence is an adult who received the AZD1222 COVID-19 vaccine. The CDR3: CASSPGQGAREQYF. The CDR3 region has the DNA TGTGCCAGCAGTCCCGGACAGGGGGCGCGCGAGCAGTACTTC.